The T cell receptor beta chain described here comes from a study of blood T cell repertoires in COVID-19. Across the whole study: Sites across the United States, Italy and Spain contributed samples from acute and convalescent COVID-19.

In the study's own analysis: Counts of nucleated cells, estimated from reference gene primer amplification, were obtained. The protocol was immunoSEQ multiplex PCR, while the TCRdb copy is restricted to in-frame clones and leaves out a portion. Clonal size and the V and J genes are those of that table, whereas D and trimming came from the DNA. The repertoire holds fewer than 200,000 clones, roughly 80% seen once, with roughly 8.3% in the top ten. This CDR3 comprises 15 residues. Trimming took 4 bases from V and 6 from J; bases not matched to a gene: 1. Germline loops: CDR1 MRHNA, CDR2 SNTAGT. V and J are TRBV6-4 and TRBJ2-1; 15 positions agree with TRBD2. The sequenced material came from peripheral blood. This clonotype was obtained from a man between 60 and 75 years old with acute or convalescent COVID-19. CDR3 sequence (DNA): TGTGCCAGCAGTGGGACTAGCGGGGGGGCCAATGAGCAGTTCTTC. Its protein product is CASSGTSGGANEQFF.